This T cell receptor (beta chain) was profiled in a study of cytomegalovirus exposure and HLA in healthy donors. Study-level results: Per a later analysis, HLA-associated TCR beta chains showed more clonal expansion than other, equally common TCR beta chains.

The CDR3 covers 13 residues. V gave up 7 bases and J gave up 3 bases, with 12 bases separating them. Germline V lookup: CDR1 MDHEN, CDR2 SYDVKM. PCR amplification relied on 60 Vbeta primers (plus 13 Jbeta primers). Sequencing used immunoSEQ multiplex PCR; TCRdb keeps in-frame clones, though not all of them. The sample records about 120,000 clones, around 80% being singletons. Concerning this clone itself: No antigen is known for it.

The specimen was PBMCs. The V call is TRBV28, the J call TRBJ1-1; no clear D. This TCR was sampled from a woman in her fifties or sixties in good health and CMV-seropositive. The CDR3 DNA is TGTGCCAGCAAAAAACAGATTTACACTGAAGCTTTCTTT. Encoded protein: CASKKQIYTEAFF.